These 3 T cell receptor beta chains were sequenced from one sample in a study of shared clonotypes between healthy human individuals. Using immunoSEQ multiplex PCR, the repertoire was profiled, and TCRdb retains in-frame clones only, with some absent. Of hundreds of thousands of clones listed, 60% to 85% were seen once; the top ten hold 10% to 15%. The sample taken for sequencing was PBMCs. The receptors were sampled from a woman aged 40 to 50 in good health. Some clones in this sample may be carry-over from other donors' samples.

This clone was counted only a few times. The same CDR3 can be traced to other DNA sequences in this sample. The rearrangement links TRBV11-2 to TRBJ1-5, with D hard to call. V was cut by 0 bases and J by 5 bases, with 5 bases left in between. The CDR3 covers 13 residues. Germline CDR1 is SGHAT and CDR2 is FQNNGV. The CDR3 spells CASSLDPDQPQHF. CDR3 coding DNA: TGTGCCAGCAGCTTAGATCCCGATCAGCCCCAGCATTTT.

Turning to this clone: A much larger clonotype is one base distant, so this may be a read error. V and J are TRBV4-3 and TRBJ1-4; 7 bases fit TRBD1. Trimming removed 3 bases from V and 6 bases from J; junction bases left unmatched: 10. CDR1 is LGHNA and CDR2 is YSLEER in the germline V gene. CDR3 length: 16 residues. CDR3 nucleotide sequence: TGCGCCAGCAGCCAGCGGGCAGGGGGATACGATGAAAAACTGTTTTTT. Translated: CASSQRAGGYDEKLFF.

The sample holds many counts of this clone. CDR3 bases: TGTGCCAGCAGCCTATTAGCAGCGGGAGGGCCGCATGAGCAGTTCTTC. This gives the protein CASSLLAAGGPHEQFF. The chain carries TRBV27 and TRBJ2-1; 10 nucleotides line up with TRBD2. This CDR3 spans 16 amino acids. CDR1 and CDR2 (germline): MNHEY, SMNVEV (reference sequence). V shed 6 bases and J 8 bases; nucleotides not matched to a gene: 13.